Each of the 5 T cell receptor beta chains below was sequenced from the same sample in a study of T cells in Graves' hyperthyroidism and ophthalmopathy. Researchers took RNA transcripts and amplified the TCR beta CDR3 regions from them. First-round RT-PCR targeting the TCR CDR3 was performed with the HTBI primer set. TCRdb ran MiXCR on the multiplex PCR reads and lists one entry per CDR3 protein. The sample includes roughly 530,000 distinct CDR3 sequences, under 20% seen only once; the top ten take roughly 18%. The sequenced material came from blood. These receptors were collected from a woman between 18 and 29 years old with Graves' ophthalmopathy.

This clonotype was counted a few times. The chain recombines TRBV10-3 with TRBJ2-2, with a possible D match to TRBD1 (5 bases). Looked up from germline, CDR1 is ENHRY and CDR2 is SYGVKD. The V and J ends lost 5 bases and 2 bases respectively, with 15 bases between them. CDR3 size: 16 residues. The DNA of the CDR3 is TGTGCCATCAGTTCACCTCAGGGCGGAAACACCGGGGAGCTGTTTTTT. Translated, it gives CAISSPQGGNTGELFF.

This CDR3 reads CASRGQNTEAFF. CDR3 coding DNA: TGTGCCAGCAGAGGACAGAACACTGAAGCTTTCTTT. This chain joins TRBV11-3 and TRBJ1-1; D may be TRBD1 (5 bases). The CDR3 covers 12 residues. Trimming removed 6 bases at V and 1 base at J, with 6 bases between. Germline CDR1 SGHNT, CDR2 YENEEA.

J is TRBJ2-2 and V is TRBV4-3; possibly TRBD2 for D (5 bases). Germline values: CDR1 LGHNA, CDR2 YSLEER. The CDR3 extends over 17 amino acids. Trimming pared 0 bases from V and 0 bases from J, leaving 11 bases between. This CDR3 reads CASSQDPGLTNTGELFF. Written as DNA, the CDR3 is TGCGCCAGCAGCCAAGATCCCGGACTGACGAACACCGGGGAGCTGTTTTTT.

V usage is TRBV5-1 and J usage is TRBJ2-2, with D unclear. With 6 bases removed from V and 0 bases from J, the gap between germline ends came to 9 bases. The germline CDR1 and CDR2 sequences are SGHRS and YFSETQ. CDR3 length equals 14 residues. The chain's CDR3 is CASTPRTNTGELFF. The DNA of the CDR3 is TGCGCCAGCACTCCTAGGACGAACACCGGGGAGCTGTTTTTT.

This clonotype has a count of ten or more. V gene TRBV28 combines with J gene TRBJ2-7, with TRBD1 matching over 9 bases. Unmatched junction bases numbered 7, after V lost 6 bases and J lost 4 bases. The V gene's germline CDR1 is MDHEN and CDR2 SYDVKM. The CDR3 is 14 amino acids. In DNA form, the CDR3 reads TGTGCCAGCAGAGGCCTCGGACAGGGGTACGAGCAGTACTTC. Its protein product is CASRGLGQGYEQYF.